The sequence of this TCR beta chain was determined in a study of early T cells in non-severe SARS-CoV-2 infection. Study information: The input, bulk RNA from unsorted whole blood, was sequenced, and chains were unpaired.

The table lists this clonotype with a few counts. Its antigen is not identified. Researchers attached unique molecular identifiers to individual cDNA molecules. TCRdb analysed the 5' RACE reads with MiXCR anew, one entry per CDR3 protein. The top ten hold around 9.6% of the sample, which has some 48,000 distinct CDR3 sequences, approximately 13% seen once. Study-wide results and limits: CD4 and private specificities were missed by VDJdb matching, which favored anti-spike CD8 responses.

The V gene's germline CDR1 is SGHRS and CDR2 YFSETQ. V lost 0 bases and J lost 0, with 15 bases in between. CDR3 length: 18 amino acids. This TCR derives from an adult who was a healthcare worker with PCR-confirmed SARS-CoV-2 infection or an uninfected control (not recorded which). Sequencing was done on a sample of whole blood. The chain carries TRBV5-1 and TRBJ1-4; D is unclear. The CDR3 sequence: CASSLALFRSATNEKLFF. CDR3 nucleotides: TGCGCCAGCAGCTTGGCCCTGTTCAGGAGCGCAACTAATGAAAAACTGTTTTTT.